The 23 T cell receptor beta chains listed next were all sequenced from one sample in a study of T cells in Graves' hyperthyroidism and ophthalmopathy. TCR beta CDR3 region amplification was performed from RNA transcripts. The HTBI primer set was used in a first-round RT-PCR of the TCR CDR3. TCRdb reprocessed the multiplex PCR reads via MiXCR and lists one record per CDR3 protein. The repertoire has around 580,000 distinct CDR3 sequences, about a sixth of them found once; the top ten carry around 18%. Specimen: blood. The receptors come from a woman between 18 and 29 years old with Graves' hyperthyroidism.

This clonotype appeared a few times. A much larger clone differs from this one at a single base, so this may be a read error. This chain joins TRBV7-2 and TRBJ1-2; D remains unclear. Germline loops: CDR1 SGHTA, CDR2 FQGNSA. There are 13 residues in the CDR3. V was pared by 1 base and J by 4 bases, with 7 bases between. The CDR3 loop reads CASSLVQSYGYTF. CDR3 bases: TGTGCCAGCAGCTTAGTACAGTCCTATGGCTACACCTTC.

The chain recombines TRBV12-3 or TRBV12-4 with TRBJ2-3; D is possibly TRBD2 (6 bases). Trimming left V 2 bases short and J 2 bases short, with 14 bases between. The CDR3 length is 16 residues. CDR3 in DNA: TGTGCCAGCAGTTTAAGGACTACCTATTTCACAGATACGCAGTATTTT. This codes for CASSLRTTYFTDTQYF.

This clonotype was counted at least ten times. The chain links TRBV28 to TRBJ2-1; TRBD2 agrees at 16 bases. The CDR3 consists of 18 residues. V dropped 8 bases and J dropped 4; count of bases not matched to a gene: 11. Per germline, CDR1 MDHEN and CDR2 SYDVKM. CDR3 in amino acids: CASLRGLAGGLGYNEQFF. Written as DNA, the CDR3 is TGTGCCAGCCTAAGGGGACTAGCGGGAGGGCTCGGATACAATGAGCAGTTCTTC. Full variable domain (rest looked up from reference TRBV28 and TRBJ2-1): DVKVTQSSRYLVKRTGEKVFLECVQDMDHENMFWYRQDPGLGLRLIYFSYDVKMKEKGDIPEGYSVSREKKERFSLILESASTNQTSMYLCASLRGLAGGLGYNEQFFGPGTRLTVL.

This clonotype was seen a few times. This rearrangement joins TRBV19 to TRBJ1-6, with D maybe TRBD1 (5 bases). There are 14 residues in the CDR3. With 3 bases removed from V and 7 bases from J, the gap between germline ends came to 10 bases. From germline, CDR1 is LNHDA and CDR2 SQIVND (reference sequence). CDR3: CASSIQQENSPLHF. In DNA form, the CDR3 reads TGTGCCAGTAGTATCCAACAGGAGAATTCACCCCTCCACTTT.

At least ten counts were recorded for this clonotype. The V and J genes are TRBV7-2 and TRBJ1-2, with 8 bases lining up with TRBD1. V gave up 5 bases and J gave up 0 bases; unmatched junction bases: 11. Germline V gene data show CDR1 as SGHTA and CDR2 as FQGNSA. CDR3 size: 17 residues. In DNA form, the CDR3 reads TGTGCCAGCAGCCGAGGGACAGGACTTATAGCTAACTATGGCTACACCTTC. This translates into CASSRGTGLIANYGYTF.

At least ten counts were recorded for this clonotype. The chain employs TRBV28 and TRBJ2-7; 7 nucleotides align to TRBD1. V was pared by 3 bases and J by 1 base, with 3 bases of the junction left unmatched. This CDR3 is 14 amino acids long. The germline CDR1 and CDR2 sequences are MDHEN and SYDVKM. CDR3 bases: TGTGCCAGCAGTTTCCAGGACAGGTCCTACGAGCAGTACTTC. Encoded protein: CASSFQDRSYEQYF.

This clonotype has more than one count but fewer than ten. The chain recombines TRBV29-1 with TRBJ2-5; 14 bases align to TRBD2. V lost 5 bases to trimming and J lost 5 bases; unmatched junction nucleotides: 7. Germline-derived CDR1 and CDR2 are SQVTM and ANQGSEA. The CDR3 loop spans 15 amino acids. The chain's CDR3 is CSVSRGLAGDETQYF. The CDR3 DNA follows: TGCAGCGTTTCTCGGGGACTAGCGGGAGATGAGACCCAGTACTTC.

The chain has TRBV24-1 and TRBJ2-1; D remains ambiguous. Germline lookup yields CDR1 KGHDR and CDR2 SFDVKD. V lost 7 bases and J lost 6, with 12 bases in between. The CDR3 has 13 residues. For the CDR3, the DNA is TGTGCCACCAGAACGACTGAGAGCAATGAGCAGTTCTTC. The encoded protein is CATRTTESNEQFF.

This clonotype occurred a few times. The V and J genes are TRBV5-1 and TRBJ2-1; TRBD2 matches at 12 bases. The CDR3 contains 16 residues. V trimming: 4 bases; J trimming: 5 bases; junction bases outside the gene matches: 7. Looked up from germline, CDR1 is SGHRS and CDR2 is YFSETQ. The CDR3 DNA reads as TGCGCCAGCAGCCGGTCCCTAGCGGGGGGGAACAATGAGCAGTTCTTC. Translated: CASSRSLAGGNNEQFF.

The V and J genes are TRBV19 and TRBJ2-5, with 9 nucleotides matching TRBD2. The V gene end was trimmed by 6 bases and the J gene end by 3 bases; junction bases not matched to a gene: 11. Germline V gives CDR1 LNHDA, CDR2 SQIVND (reference sequence). This CDR3 contains 16 residues. CDR3 DNA sequence: TGTGCCAGTAGCAGTGCCTTCTCTAGCGGGGAAGAGACCCAGTACTTC. Protein sequence: CASSSAFSSGEETQYF.

This clonotype was seen ten or more times. The chain combines TRBV11-2 with TRBJ2-5; no clear D. V lost 0 bases and J 2 bases, leaving 16 bases between the germline ends. Germline CDR1 and CDR2: SGHAT and FQNNGV. This CDR3 comprises 17 residues. CDR3 protein: CASSLDYRRSSQETQYF. The CDR3 DNA follows: TGTGCCAGCAGCTTAGATTACCGTAGGAGTAGTCAAGAGACCCAGTACTTC.

J is TRBJ2-5 and V is TRBV20-1; D may be TRBD1 (6 bases). Trimming stripped 5 bases from V and 3 bases from J, with 13 bases between. Germline V gene data show CDR1 as DFQATT and CDR2 as SNEGSKA (reference sequence). The CDR3 spans 13 residues. The CDR3 DNA is TGCAGTGCTCCGACAGGTGTCAAAGAGACCCAGTACTTC. The encoded protein is CSAPTGVKETQYF.

There are many counts of this clonotype. This chain links TRBV28 with TRBJ1-4; the D is unclear. The germline V gene has CDR1 MDHEN and CDR2 SYDVKM. Trimming took off 2 bases at V and 8 bases at J, with 12 bases between the two ends. The CDR3 extends over 14 amino acids. CDR3 protein: CASSLPLIREKLFF. CDR3 DNA sequence: TGTGCCAGCAGTTTACCCCTCATCAGGGAAAAACTGTTTTTT.

This clonotype was observed many times. V usage is TRBV24-1 and J usage is TRBJ2-5, with 10 bases matching TRBD1. With V trimmed by 8 bases and J by 1 base, 3 bases remained unmatched. Germline V lookup: CDR1 KGHDR, CDR2 SFDVKD. The CDR3 contains 14 residues. CDR3 in DNA: TGTGCCACCATGGGACAGGGGATCCAAGAGACCCAGTACTTC. It is translated as CATMGQGIQETQYF.

Of note for this clonotype: The germline gene is not matched at one end of the junction; a read error may be the cause. The chain recombines TRBV5-1 with TRBJ1-2; D might be TRBD1 (5 bases). Germline V lookup: CDR1 SGHRS, CDR2 YFSETQ. This CDR3 comprises 11 residues. The CDR3 reads CASRQGRGYPF. In DNA form, the CDR3 reads TGCGCCAGCAGGCAGGGTCGCGGCTACCCCTTC.

A word on this clonotype: A read error may account for a junction end that differs from germline. The V gene is TRBV10-3, the J gene TRBJ2-2, with a weak D call TRBD2 (6 bases). The CDR3 sequence is 14 residues long. Germline assignment: CDR1 ENHRY and CDR2 SYGVKD. CDR3: CAISVEGVGGEPFF. The CDR3 DNA follows: TGTGCCATCAGTGTCGAGGGAGTGGGCGGGGAGCCGTTTTTT.

There are many counts of this clonotype. The rearrangement joins TRBV30 to TRBJ2-5; 9 nucleotides agree with TRBD1. With 4 bases clipped from V and 6 bases from J, the junction kept 9 bases outside the gene matches. Germline V gene sequence: CDR1 GTSNPN, CDR2 SVGIG (reference sequence). The length of the CDR3 is 14 residues. The CDR3 spells CAWTDRGERKTQYF. The CDR3 nucleotides are TGTGCCTGGACCGACAGGGGGGAACGAAAGACCCAGTACTTC.

There are many counts of this clonotype. The chain links TRBV20-1 to TRBJ2-7; no clear D. This CDR3 has 11 amino acids. Per the germline V gene, CDR1 is DFQATT and CDR2 is SNEGSKA (reference sequence). The ends were cut back, 5 bases at V and 3 bases at J, with 8 bases in the middle. The CDR3 DNA sequence: TGCAGTGCTCTATTGAGCTACGAGCAGTACTTC. It translates to CSALLSYEQYF.

This chain links TRBV12-3 or TRBV12-4 with TRBJ2-7; possibly TRBD1 or TRBD2 for D (5 bases each). The CDR3 has 14 amino acids. V lost 5 bases and J lost 0, with 11 bases in between. The CDR3 sequence: CASSRDDLSYEQYF. The CDR3 DNA sequence: TGTGCCAGCAGTCGGGACGACCTCTCCTACGAGCAGTACTTC.

This clonotype was seen ten or more times. This chain connects TRBV10-3 to TRBJ2-3; possible D gene TRBD2, 7 bases. The CDR3 has 20 residues. The germline V gene has CDR1 ENHRY and CDR2 SYGVKD. V shed 0 bases and J shed 6 bases, with 28 bases lying between them. This CDR3 is CAISESLRGVGGRSTDTQYF. DNA for the CDR3: TGTGCCATCAGTGAGTCTCTCAGGGGCGTGGGAGGGAGGTCCACCGATACGCAGTATTTT.

This clonotype was seen a few times. The rearrangement uses TRBV13 and TRBJ2-7; D unresolved. Trimming pared 5 bases from V and 4 bases from J, leaving 6 bases between. CDR1 is PRHDT, CDR2 FYEKMQ, per germline (reference sequence). This CDR3 comprises 11 residues. The CDR3 region is CASSRFYEQYF. The CDR3 DNA follows: TGTGCCAGCAGCAGGTTTTACGAGCAGTACTTC.

Of note for this clonotype: Given a much more abundant clone one base away, this may be a read error. V is TRBV29-1 and J is TRBJ2-1; tentatively, D is TRBD1 or TRBD2 (5 bases each). Deletions cut 3 bases from V and 10 bases from J, with 10 bases between. The CDR3 covers 11 residues. From germline, CDR1 is SQVTM and CDR2 ANQGSEA. CDR3 region: CSVEVGDEQFF. The CDR3, as DNA: TGCAGCGTTGAGGTTGGGGACGAGCAGTTCTTC.

This clonotype was counted many times. The chain is built from TRBV3-1 and TRBJ2-5; D possibly corresponds to TRBD2 (6 bases). Germline loops: CDR1 LGHDT, CDR2 YNNKEL (reference sequence). Trimming left V 1 base short and J 4 bases short, with 13 bases between. The CDR3 runs 15 residues. The CDR3 DNA follows: TGTGCCAGCAGCCAAGCTAGCGCTAGGGGAGAGACCCAGTACTTC. This encodes CASSQASARGETQYF.